This T cell receptor beta chain comes out of a study of response to subunit inactivated influenza vaccine. Study results and limitations: Researchers suggested that each seasonal influenza vaccination recruits few new T cells.

TCRdb reprocessed the RT-PCR reads with MiXCR, giving one entry per CDR3 protein. The sample has almost 600,000 distinct CDR3 sequences; approximately 14% are singletons. The length of the CDR3 is 12 residues. J gave up 8 bases and V 6 bases, and 7 bases lay outside the gene matches. In germline, CDR1 is SQVTM, CDR2 ANQGSEA. At least ten counts were recorded for this clonotype. The antigen is unknown. Sequences were derived from PBMCs from blood, sampled roughly 13 days after vaccination. The clonotype originates from a middle-aged man who received an inactivated influenza vaccine. The chain uses TRBV29-1 and TRBJ1-2, with 9 bases that match TRBD1. CDR3 amino acids: CSVRDRDEGYTF. The CDR3 DNA sequence: TGCAGCGTGCGGGACAGGGATGAAGGCTACACCTTC.